This T cell receptor (beta chain) was captured by sequencing in a study of T cell responses to AZD1222 COVID-19 vaccine. Broader study findings: Seropositive status at baseline applied to only 5 to 7 AZD1222 recipients. Spike-specific TCR breadth and depth were elevated following two AZD1222 doses. Within unmutated variant regions lay the reported targets of nearly half of spike-specific TCRs. Donors in the cohort were predominantly white British and more often female, and clonal diversity was possibly underestimated.

A remark on this clone: No antigen is known for it.

CDR3 length equals 20 residues. Germline-derived CDR1 and CDR2 are MNHEY and SVGEGT. V lost 2 bases, J lost 2 bases, and 14 bases stayed unmatched. TCRdb's copy holds only in-frame clones and misses some; the assay was immunoSEQ multiplex PCR. The sample lists roughly 120,000 clones, roughly nine tenths seen once, with around 7% in the top ten. This chain connects TRBV6-2 or TRBV6-3 to TRBJ1-5, with 11 bases fitting TRBD1. The sample consisted of peripheral blood, taken on day 0 of AZD1222 vaccination. The origin of this receptor is an adult in good health. The CDR3: CASSYNFLGQGARGNQPQHF. The CDR3 region has the DNA TGTGCCAGCAGTTACAATTTTCTCGGACAGGGGGCGCGGGGCAATCAGCCCCAGCATTTT.